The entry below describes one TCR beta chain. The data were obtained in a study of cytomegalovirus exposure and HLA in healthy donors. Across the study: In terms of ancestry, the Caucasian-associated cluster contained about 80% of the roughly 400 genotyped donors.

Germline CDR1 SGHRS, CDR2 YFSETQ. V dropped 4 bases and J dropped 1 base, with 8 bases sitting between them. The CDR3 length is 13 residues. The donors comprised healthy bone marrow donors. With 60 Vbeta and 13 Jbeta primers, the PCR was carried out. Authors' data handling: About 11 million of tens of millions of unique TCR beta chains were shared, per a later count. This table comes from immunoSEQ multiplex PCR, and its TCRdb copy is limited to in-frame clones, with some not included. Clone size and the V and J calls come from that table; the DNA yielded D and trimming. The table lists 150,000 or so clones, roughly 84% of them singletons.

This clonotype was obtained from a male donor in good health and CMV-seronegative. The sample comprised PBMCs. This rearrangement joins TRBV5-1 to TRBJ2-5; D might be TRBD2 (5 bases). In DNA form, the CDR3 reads TGCGCCAGCAGCCCGGGGAGCCAAGAGACCCAGTACTTC. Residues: CASSPGSQETQYF.